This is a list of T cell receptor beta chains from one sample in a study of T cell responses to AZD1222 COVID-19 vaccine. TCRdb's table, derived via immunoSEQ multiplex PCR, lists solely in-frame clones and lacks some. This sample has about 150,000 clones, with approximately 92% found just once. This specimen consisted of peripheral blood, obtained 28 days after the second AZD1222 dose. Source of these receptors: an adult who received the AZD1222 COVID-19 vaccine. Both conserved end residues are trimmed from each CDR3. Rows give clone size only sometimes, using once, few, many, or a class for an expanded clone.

cdr3_aa: ASEQESRNIQY
clone_size: NA
v_call: TRBV6-5

cdr3_aa: ATSDPRQNSYEQY
clone_size: NA
v_call: TRBV24-1

cdr3_aa: ASSQGDRERSPLH
clone_size: few
v_call: TRBV4-1

cdr3_aa: ASSHGTGNAGELF
clone_size: few
v_call: TRBV5-4

cdr3_aa: ASSLKGAGNSPLH
clone_size: NA
v_call: TRBV7-9

cdr3_aa: ASSFPGQVHYEQY
clone_size: NA
v_call: TRBV28

cdr3_aa: ASSYTSGRASGELF
clone_size: NA
v_call: TRBV6-2/TRBV6-3

cdr3_aa: ATSFGYSNEKLF
clone_size: NA
v_call: TRBV15

cdr3_aa: ATSSLAGAINEQF
clone_size: NA
v_call: TRBV24-1

cdr3_aa: ASSLDRVGNTEAF
clone_size: NA
v_call: TRBV5-1

cdr3_aa: ASSSRTSHTGELF
clone_size: once
v_call: TRBV7-2

cdr3_aa: AWTSRKTSGNTIY
clone_size: NA
v_call: TRBV30

cdr3_aa: AISESPRANEQF
clone_size: NA
v_call: TRBV10-3

cdr3_aa: SVSGTMGTGELF
clone_size: NA
v_call: TRBV29-1

cdr3_aa: ASSPRGTSRNTGELF
clone_size: NA
v_call: TRBV5-5

cdr3_aa: ASSPELAGELSEQF
clone_size: few
v_call: TRBV7-2

cdr3_aa: ASSQEWGQGNYGYT
clone_size: NA
v_call: TRBV4-1

cdr3_aa: ASSFVGPYEQY
clone_size: once
v_call: TRBV5-1

cdr3_aa: ATSARGLRSTDTQY
clone_size: NA
v_call: TRBV5-1

cdr3_aa: ASTEGGARFDGYT
clone_size: NA
v_call: TRBV2

cdr3_aa: SVWTGHYGYT
clone_size: once
v_call: TRBV29-1

cdr3_aa: ASRATGGENSPLH
clone_size: NA
v_call: TRBV2

cdr3_aa: ASSQGTGSETQY
clone_size: NA
v_call: TRBV3-1/TRBV3-2

cdr3_aa: AWSRLNPSPLH
clone_size: NA
v_call: TRBV30

cdr3_aa: SVEGRRPNYGYT
clone_size: NA
v_call: TRBV29-1

cdr3_aa: AWVRGMVNTEAF
clone_size: once
v_call: TRBV30

cdr3_aa: ASSSRVSGRDEQF
clone_size: NA
v_call: TRBV7-6

cdr3_aa: ASSRQPPTDTQY
clone_size: NA
v_call: TRBV3-1/TRBV3-2

cdr3_aa: ASIFYEQY
clone_size: NA
v_call: TRBV21-1

cdr3_aa: ASIPPGASVDYQPQH
clone_size: NA
v_call: TRBV19

cdr3_aa: ASSPPGTSQETQY
clone_size: NA
v_call: TRBV18

cdr3_aa: ASSINQGATQY
clone_size: NA
v_call: TRBV19

cdr3_aa: ASSLDGYTEAF
clone_size: NA
v_call: TRBV5-1

cdr3_aa: ASSVPGLAGEQF
clone_size: NA
v_call: TRBV27

cdr3_aa: ASSYDFSGYT
clone_size: NA
v_call: TRBV6-2/TRBV6-3

cdr3_aa: ASSFNRGLETQY
clone_size: few
v_call: TRBV7-9

cdr3_aa: ASSSVSMGLDTQY
clone_size: NA
v_call: TRBV28

cdr3_aa: ASSLVAESYEQY
clone_size: NA
v_call: TRBV7-2